The T cell receptor beta chain described here comes from a study of cytomegalovirus exposure and HLA in healthy donors (dated by TCRdb to 2016 to 2017). Notes on the research overall: According to an earlier analysis of 550 to 750 of the donors, some 180 million T cells yielded roughly 110 million unique TCR beta sequences and 276 Gb of sequence data. An early release covering more than 500 HLA-typed donors comprised 300 to 350 gigabases of sequencing data and around 80 million unique TCR sequences. The genetic ancestry cluster associated with self-reported Caucasian donors included over 65% of the 300 to 400 genotyped donors. The study aimed to test whether cataloging public T cell receptors could reveal signatures of past pathogen exposure. Using immunosequencing, the study profiled T cell repertoires from roughly 650 subjects and related those repertoires to cytomegalovirus serostatus. Along with the approximately 600-subject first cohort, a separate validation cohort of over a hundred different subjects was used. The study combined high-throughput TCR immunosequencing, statistical association of individual TCRs with disease status, and machine learning to predict cytomegalovirus infection status. A later analysis re-analyzed previously published TCR beta repertoires from about 730 donors and added high-resolution HLA genotyping to study TCR occurrence patterns. In the later analysis, no new phenotypic data were used to find candidate immune exposures; instead, reliance was placed on TCR beta sequences and their occurrence across donors. To decide whether each TCR beta V gene segment behaved as functional or pseudogenic, an earlier analysis of 587 of the donors relied on high-throughput TCR beta sequencing. Alongside the repertoire data, information on donor age, sex, ethnicity and CMV serostatus was compiled. A later genetic analysis took genome-wide SNP genotypes for about 65% of the 666 donors and used that subset as a discovery cohort. All discovery cohort repertoires had been generated using a single sequencing platform. HLA typing covered class I and class II loci at four-digit resolution. The number of donors typed differed by locus, with roughly 629-640 for A, B, C, DRB1 and DQB1, around 560 for DQA1, some 570 for DPA1, and around 430 for DPB1. A few DR-DQ haplotypes were treated as single units for association and clustering because of strong linkage in the cohort. Among several hundred genotyped donors of the cohort, an average of around 240,000 unique TCR beta nucleotide sequences was sequenced per donor, of which about 19% were non-productive.

V loses 4 bases of germline sequence and J loses 9 bases, and the interval between the two ends is 6 bases. From cysteine to phenylalanine, the CDR3 is 11 amino acids long. Left in the record is the CDR3 DNA by itself, 33 bases read in frame from the first base. CDR1 and CDR2, per the germline V gene, are SNHLY and FYNNEI. Library preparation used the immunoSEQ multiplex PCR assay. The multiplex PCR relied on a mix of 60 forward primers for TCR Vbeta segments and 13 reverse primers for TCR Jbeta segments. A multiplex PCR assay on genomic DNA amplified the CDR3 region of rearranged TCR beta genes. Amplified TCR beta libraries were sequenced as 87-base-pair reads on the Illumina HiSeq System. The paper's data handling went like this. A later analysis tallied about 77 million unique TCR beta chains across the approximately 670 repertoires, and about 12 million of those chains were shared by two or more donors. Raw reads were error-corrected and collapsed into unique sequences with a nearest-neighbor algorithm that merged closely related sequences to remove PCR and sequencing errors. CDR3 sequences were aligned to IMGT reference sequences to assign V, D and J gene segments. For a sequence to be retained, a match of at least six nucleotides to both a V gene segment and a J gene segment was required. A rearrangement was called productive if the CDR3 had no stop codons and remained in frame with V and J, and every other rearrangement was called non-productive. CDR3 was defined by IMGT convention, running from the second conserved V-encoded cysteine to the conserved J-encoded phenylalanine. The earlier analysis of about 590 of the donors excluded sequences that lacked an unambiguous match to a single V gene segment. In an earlier analysis of approximately 610 of the donors, V segments were called functional above 56.7% productive rearrangements and were called segregating when the between-donor standard deviation exceeded 5%. To diagnose cytomegalovirus status from the catalog of TCR beta chain sequences, a statistical classification framework was built. In a later analysis, V and J genes were assigned by comparing TCR nucleotide sequences against IMGT/GENE-DB human TR gene sequences. Using the TCRdist pipeline, a later analysis assigned CDR3 sequences along with most-parsimonious VDJ recombination scenarios. In a later analysis, every TCR beta chain was defined by the combination of its CDR3 amino acid sequence and its V-gene family, and reads without a unique V-gene family were dropped. As a way to deal with suspected cross-contamination and a sequencing artifact, a later analysis dropped 592 nucleotide sequences that were highly shared and had low generation probability. For each public chain, a later analysis derived a clonal expansion index from normalized ranks of inferred template counts within each repertoire. Generation probabilities in a later analysis came from a VDJ recombination model fitted to out-of-frame rearrangements, and those results were checked against IGoR. Hypergeometric tests were used in a later analysis to score TCR-TCR, TCR-HLA and TCR-CMV co-occurrence, with a repertoire-size bias correction applied to the TCR pairs. To estimate false discovery rates, a later analysis permuted the HLA or CMV assignments 20 times. In a later analysis, co-occurring TCRs were grouped using DBSCAN, with TCRdist sequence similarity added in when clustering inside HLA-allele-positive subsets. Repertoires with fewer than 30,000 or more than 120,000 public chains, plus five repertoires with anomalous nucleotide sharing, were excluded from co-occurrence clustering. TCRdb took over this immuneACCESS table, retaining in-frame rearrangements with V and J assigned. Such tables are incomplete; in checked studies, under half of the missing clones stem from an unresolved V gene, and the remainder is unexplained. From that table come the V and J calls and clone size; the DNA was used to work out D and trimming. Recorded for this sample are under 200,000 clones; approximately 67% of them occurred a single time. Around 2.9% of the sample is held by the ten biggest clonotypes.

The cohort comprised under 700 healthy bone marrow donors. At the time of sampling, every cohort member was nominally healthy, though immune exposures that went unrecorded were likely present. The donor tested CMV seronegative, placing the donor among the 352 seronegative members of the cohort. Every donor gave a peripheral blood sample, and the peripheral blood mononuclear cells from that sample were used for TCR beta sequencing. The Qiagen DNeasy Blood Extraction Kit was used to extract genomic DNA from the blood cell samples. Comment on this clone: The clone's antigen remains unknown. Base qualities were left out, and no much larger clone turns up one base away.

Broad study findings and their caveats: The authors suggested that the approach could potentially be generalized to other disease states and immunological phenotypes. Three of the identified cytomegalovirus-associated TCR beta chains were confirmed in vitro to be specific for cytomegalovirus antigens. A later analysis found that most CMV-associated TCR beta chains appeared HLA-restricted, with HLA associations seemingly driven largely by CMV exposure. A group of highly shared sequence variants was considered likely to be a technical artifact of the sequencing pipeline. The 87-base-pair reads could not distinguish some IMGT-functional V segments, including TRBV6-2 and TRBV6-3, so those segments were excluded. The classifier was reported to diagnose cytomegalovirus status with high specificity and sensitivity in both the original and validation cohorts. Because counts were too low, more than 15 rarely observed V segments, including chromosome 9 orphons, were left out of the earlier analysis of approximately 500 of the donors. Presence/absence analyses assumed roughly uniform sequencing depth across donors, an assumption that may not hold. An earlier analysis of around 500 of the donors showed that most TCR beta V segments appeared in productive rearrangements either about 87% or about 30% of the time, which broadly matched IMGT annotations. A later genetic analysis associated a missense DCLRE1C variant with V-gene and J-gene trimming of TCR beta chains, and an independent cohort replicated the association. Across donors, most TCR sequences were observed very rarely, whereas some public TCRs were present in many individuals. In a later analysis, the rate of TCR association differed among HLA loci, with DRB1 alleles having the most associated TCRs and HLA-C alleles having the fewest. In a later analysis, some 17,000 TCR beta sequences were associated with specific HLA alleles at a false discovery rate of 0.05. Several of the top co-occurrence clusters appeared to be linked to parvovirus B19, influenza, CMV and Epstein-Barr virus, according to a later analysis. Compared with the approximately 600-donor mean, donors in an Asian-associated ancestry cluster had fewer N-insertions in productive TCRs, according to a later genetic analysis. Assigning TCR associations to individual alleles was difficult when HLA alleles, especially DR and DQ, strongly co-occurred. A further reported finding was that TCR beta sequences accurately predicted the HLA-A and HLA-B alleles for most subjects in the first cohort. Linkage disequilibrium might explain the correlated functional status among segregating V segments, but an unknown experimental factor could not be ruled out. The cohort was sequenced for TCR beta chains only, and without alpha or paired-chain data the features that could be detected were limited. The only immune exposure information available for the cohort was CMV serostatus. Because HLA typing was missing for some donors at each locus, association tests included only the typed subset. The study gave a list of under 200 TCR beta chains associated with cytomegalovirus. In a later analysis, HLA-associated TCR beta chains showed more clonal expansion and lower generation probabilities than non-associated chains that were equally common.

This TCR derives from a middle-aged man in good health and CMV-seronegative. In this chain, TRBV2 is recombined with TRBJ2-2, with no confident D gene call. Sequencing was carried out using PBMCs. In nucleotides, the sequence is TGTGCCAGCAGTGTGGGCAGGGAGCTGTTTTTT. Its amino acids are CASSVGRELFF. With the portions outside the CDR3 filled from the reference TRBV2 and TRBJ2-2 genes, the complete variable region becomes EPEVTQTPSHQVTQMGQEVILRCVPISNHLYFYWYRQILGQKVEFLVSFYNNEISEKSEIFDDQFSVERPDGSNFTLKIRSTKLEDSAMYFCASSVGRELFFGEGSRLTVL.